The 8 T cell receptor beta chains in this list originate from one sample, sequenced in a study of blood T cell repertoires in COVID-19. Sequencing used immunoSEQ multiplex PCR; TCRdb keeps in-frame clones, though not all of them. The data hold approximately 500,000 clones, with 89% observed a single time. The sample comprised peripheral blood. The receptors originated from a man younger than 35 with COVID-19, enrolled during active disease.

The table lists this clone with a few counts. The chain has TRBV27 and TRBJ1-1, with a possible D match to TRBD1 (5 bases). V lost 5 bases and J lost 4, with 11 bases in between. The CDR3 sequence is 13 residues long. Germline CDR1 MNHEY, CDR2 SMNVEV (reference sequence). The CDR3 DNA reads as TGTGCCAGCAGTGCAGGGTGGGGCACTGAAGCTTTCTTT. This translates into CASSAGWGTEAFF.

This clone was seen many times. The gene calls are TRBV3-1 (or the pseudogene TRBV3-2) and TRBJ2-1; perhaps TRBD2 as D (5 bases). Per the germline V gene, CDR1 is LGHDT and CDR2 is YNNKEL (reference sequence). The V and J ends lost 1 base and 3 bases respectively, with 10 bases between them. There are 15 residues in the CDR3. The CDR3, as DNA: TGTGCCAGCAGCCAAGGGATCGGGGACTACAATGAGCAGTTCTTC. This encodes CASSQGIGDYNEQFF.

This rearrangement joins TRBV30 to TRBJ1-4; the match to TRBD1 covers 10 bases. Germline CDR1 GTSNPN, CDR2 SVGIG (reference sequence). V dropped 5 bases and J dropped 6; count of bases not matched to a gene: 6. The CDR3 covers 14 residues. CDR3 bases: TGTGCCTGGGCGACCGGGACAGGGGATGAAAAACTGTTTTTT. Its protein product is CAWATGTGDEKLFF.

The rearrangement uses TRBV28 and TRBJ1-6; D may be TRBD1 (6 bases). The CDR3 length is 14 residues. Germline values: CDR1 MDHEN, CDR2 SYDVKM. Trimming pared 5 bases from V and 10 bases from J, leaving 15 bases between. Here the CDR3 DNA reads TGTGCCAGCAGTATAGGGGGGGGTCCCTCACCCCTCCACTTT. This sequence encodes CASSIGGGPSPLHF.

The chain recombines TRBV7-6 with TRBJ2-3, with 7 bases lining up with TRBD2. Germline V CDR1 and CDR2: SGHVS, FNYEAQ. V trimming: 0 bases; J trimming: 1 base; junction bases outside the gene matches: 1. The CDR3 sequence is 15 residues long. CDR3 DNA sequence: TGTGCCAGCAGCTTAGCTGGACTAGGCACAGATACGCAGTATTTT. It codes for CASSLAGLGTDTQYF.

This clone occurred a few times. The chain joins TRBV5-1 to TRBJ2-7; D is perhaps TRBD2 (6 bases). The germline V gene has CDR1 SGHRS and CDR2 YFSETQ. V dropped 4 bases and J dropped 2 bases, with 19 bases sitting between them. The CDR3 covers 16 residues. Written as DNA, the CDR3 is TGCGCCAGCAGCCGAACCGGGACTCCTTTTGCCTACGAGCAGTACTTC. It yields the protein CASSRTGTPFAYEQYF. Full variable domain (rest looked up from reference TRBV5-1 and TRBJ2-7): KAGVTQTPRYLIKTRGQQVTLSCSPISGHRSVSWYQQTPGQGLQFLFEYFSETQRNKGNFPGRFSGRQFSNSRSEMNVSTLELGDSALYLCASSRTGTPFAYEQYFGPGTRLTVT.

The V call is TRBV10-3, the J call TRBJ2-2; D is unclear. Germline values: CDR1 ENHRY, CDR2 SYGVKD. V lost 3 bases and J lost 1, with 9 bases in between. The length of the CDR3 is 15 residues. For the CDR3, the DNA is TGTGCCATCAGTGATTCCAACAAGAACACCGGGGAGCTGTTTTTT. Residues: CAISDSNKNTGELFF.

This clone occurred a few times. The chain recombines TRBV6-1 with TRBJ1-3; D is unresolved. The V and J ends lost 3 bases and 9 bases respectively, with 12 bases between them. CDR1 is MNHNS, CDR2 SASEGT, per germline. This CDR3 contains 13 residues. CDR3 nucleotides: TGTGCCAGCAGTGAGGCATTTTTCTCCACCATATATTTT. It codes for CASSEAFFSTIYF.